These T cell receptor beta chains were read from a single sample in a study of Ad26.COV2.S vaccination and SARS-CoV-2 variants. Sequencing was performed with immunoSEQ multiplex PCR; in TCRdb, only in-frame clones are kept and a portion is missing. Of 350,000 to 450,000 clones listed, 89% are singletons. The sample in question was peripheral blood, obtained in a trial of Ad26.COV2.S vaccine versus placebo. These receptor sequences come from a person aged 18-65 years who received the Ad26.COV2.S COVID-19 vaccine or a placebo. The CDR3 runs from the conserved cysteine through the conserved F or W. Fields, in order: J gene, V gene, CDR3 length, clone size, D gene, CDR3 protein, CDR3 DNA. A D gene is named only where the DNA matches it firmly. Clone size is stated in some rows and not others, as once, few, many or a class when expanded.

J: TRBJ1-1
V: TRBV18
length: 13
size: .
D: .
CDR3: CASSPGQNTEAFF
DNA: TGTGCCAGCTCACCCGGACAGAACACTGAAGCTTTCTTT

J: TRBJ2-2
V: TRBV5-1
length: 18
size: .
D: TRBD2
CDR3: CASSPYSQPGGRPGELFF
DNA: TGCGCCAGCAGCCCCTACTCACAACCGGGAGGCCGGCCCGGGGAGCTGTTTTTT

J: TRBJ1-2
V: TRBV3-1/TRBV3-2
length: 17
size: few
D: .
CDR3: CASSQVYGGVLYYGYTF
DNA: TGTGCCAGCAGCCAAGTTTACGGGGGCGTACTCTACTATGGCTACACCTTC

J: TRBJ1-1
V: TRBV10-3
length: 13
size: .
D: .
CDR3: CAIQTEPNTEAFF
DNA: TGTGCCATCCAGACAGAACCGAACACTGAAGCTTTCTTT

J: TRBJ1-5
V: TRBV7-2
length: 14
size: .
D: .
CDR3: CASSGKGSGQPQHF
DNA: TGTGCCAGCAGCGGAAAGGGCTCCGGTCAGCCCCAGCATTTT

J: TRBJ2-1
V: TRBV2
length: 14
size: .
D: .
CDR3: CASSLSRDWGEQFF
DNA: TGTGCCAGCAGTCTATCCCGGGACTGGGGGGAGCAGTTCTTC

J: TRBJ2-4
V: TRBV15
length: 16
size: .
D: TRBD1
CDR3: CATSRGTGGSSNIQYF
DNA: TGTGCCACCAGCAGAGGGACAGGGGGCTCCTCTAACATTCAGTACTTC

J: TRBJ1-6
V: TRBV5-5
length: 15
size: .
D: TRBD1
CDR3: CASSVTGTGDSPLHF
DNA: TGTGCCAGCAGCGTAACTGGGACAGGGGATTCACCCCTCCACTTT

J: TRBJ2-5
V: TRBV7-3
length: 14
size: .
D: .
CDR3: CASSYRQSQETQYF
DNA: TGTGCCAGCAGCTACCGACAGTCTCAAGAGACCCAGTACTTC

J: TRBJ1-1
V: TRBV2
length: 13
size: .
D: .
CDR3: CASSAEMNTEAFF
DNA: TGTGCCAGCAGTGCAGAAATGAACACTGAAGCTTTCTTT

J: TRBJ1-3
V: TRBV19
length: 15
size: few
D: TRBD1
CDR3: CASTLGDRAGNTIYF
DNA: TGTGCCAGTACCTTGGGGGACAGGGCTGGAAACACCATATATTTT